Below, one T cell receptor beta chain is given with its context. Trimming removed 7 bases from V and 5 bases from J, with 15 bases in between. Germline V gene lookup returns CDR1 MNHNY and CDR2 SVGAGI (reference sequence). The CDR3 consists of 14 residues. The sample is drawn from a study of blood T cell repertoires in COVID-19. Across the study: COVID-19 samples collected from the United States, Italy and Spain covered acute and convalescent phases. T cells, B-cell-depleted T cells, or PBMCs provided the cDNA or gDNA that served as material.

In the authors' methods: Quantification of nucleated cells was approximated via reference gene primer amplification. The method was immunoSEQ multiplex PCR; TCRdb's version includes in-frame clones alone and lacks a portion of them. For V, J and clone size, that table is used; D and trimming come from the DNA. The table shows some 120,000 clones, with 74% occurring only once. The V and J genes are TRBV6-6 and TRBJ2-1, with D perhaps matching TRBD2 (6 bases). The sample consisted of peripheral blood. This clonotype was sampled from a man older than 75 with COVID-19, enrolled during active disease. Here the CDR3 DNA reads TGTGCCAGCACCGCCTGGAGGGGTCACAATGAGCAGTTCTTC. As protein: CASTAWRGHNEQFF.